The 9 T cell receptor beta chains in this list originate from one sample, sequenced in a study of blood T cell dynamics during melanoma immunotherapy. Sequencing was performed with immunoSEQ multiplex PCR; in TCRdb, only in-frame clones are kept and a portion is missing. This table has about 7,200 clones, around 82% appearing once. The time point denotes: pre-treatment baseline. The material was blood, obtained from a patient treated with checkpoint blockade. These receptors were taken from a human donor with melanoma.

This clone showed up just a few times. This chain links TRBV4-2 with TRBJ2-7; no clear D. V shed 2 bases and J shed 5 bases, with 10 bases lying between them. The CDR3 is 13 amino acids. Germline CDR1 is LGHNA and CDR2 is YNFKEQ. The CDR3 loop reads CASSQSSANEQYF. As DNA, the CDR3 is TGTGCCAGCAGCCAATCAAGCGCTAACGAGCAGTACTTC.

The chain is built from TRBV19 and TRBJ1-4; TRBD1 aligns across 7 bases. Trimming removed 7 bases from V and 4 bases from J; junction bases left unmatched: 15. The germline V gene encodes CDR1 LNHDA and CDR2 SQIVND (reference sequence). The CDR3 is made up of 17 amino acids. Here the CDR3 reads CASNPTGARGYNEKLFF. CDR3 nucleotides: TGTGCCAGTAACCCAACAGGGGCCAGGGGTTATAATGAAAAACTGTTTTTT.

This clone was counted between two and nine times. The V and J genes are TRBV5-6 and TRBJ1-1; unclear D gene. CDR3 length: 13 amino acids. Per germline, CDR1 SGHDT and CDR2 YYEEEE. Trimming shortened V by 6 bases and J by 0 bases, and 9 bases separated the two germline ends. CDR3 coding DNA: TGTGCCAGCAAGGTTAATATGAACACTGAAGCTTTCTTT. Encoded protein: CASKVNMNTEAFF.

The rearrangement joins TRBV29-1 to TRBJ1-2; the D is unclear. Germline CDR1 SQVTM, CDR2 ANQGSEA. This CDR3 is 12 amino acids long. The V gene lost 3 bases and the J gene lost 1 base, with 6 bases spanning the gap. The CDR3 DNA follows: TGCAGCGTTGATAGCGGTAACTATGGCTACACCTTC. Translation: CSVDSGNYGYTF.

V gene TRBV19 combines with J gene TRBJ2-7; 12 bases fit TRBD1. Germline loops: CDR1 LNHDA, CDR2 SQIVND (reference sequence). The junction had 8 bases not matched to a gene; V was cut back by 3 bases and J by 5 bases. The CDR3 is 16 residues long. As DNA, the CDR3 is TGTGCCAGTAGTATTAACTGGGGACAGGGGGCGGACGAGCAGTACTTC. Translation: CASSINWGQGADEQYF.

The chain links TRBV5-1 to TRBJ1-2, with D possibly being TRBD1 (6 bases). CDR1 and CDR2 (germline): SGHRS, YFSETQ. V lost 0 bases to trimming and J lost 0 bases, with 15 bases between them. The CDR3 consists of 17 residues. Written as DNA, the CDR3 is TGCGCCAGCAGCTTGGTTGGACAGAGCCCAGCTAACTATGGCTACACCTTC. Its protein is CASSLVGQSPANYGYTF.

The V and J genes are TRBV11-2 and TRBJ2-6, with 10 bases matching TRBD1. Trimming took 4 bases from V and 0 from J; bases not matched to a gene: 0. The CDR3 loop spans 16 amino acids. Germline-derived CDR1 and CDR2 are SGHAT and FQNNGV. The CDR3 spells CASSWTGGSGANVLTF. CDR3 nucleotides: TGTGCCAGCAGCTGGACAGGGGGCTCTGGGGCCAACGTCCTGACTTTC.

The chain couples TRBV2 to TRBJ2-7; 7 positions agree with TRBD1. The V and J ends lost 5 bases and 0 bases, in that order; junction bases with no gene match: 7. Germline CDR1 is SNHLY and CDR2 is FYNNEI. CDR3 length: 15 residues. CDR3: CASSPDRDPSYEQYF. Here the CDR3 DNA reads TGTGCCAGCAGTCCAGACAGGGACCCCTCCTACGAGCAGTACTTC.

The V call is TRBV7-9, the J call TRBJ1-5, with 11 bases identical to TRBD1. Germline V gene sequence: CDR1 SEHNR, CDR2 FQNEAQ (reference sequence). J was trimmed by 1 base and V by 5 bases; bases with no gene match: 13. The CDR3 extends over 19 amino acids. Written as DNA, the CDR3 is TGTGCCAGCAGCCCGCCATGGGACAGGGGGTTCTTAAGCAATCAGCCCCAGCATTTT. Its protein is CASSPPWDRGFLSNQPQHF.